These 9 T cell receptor beta chains originate from one sample sequenced in a study of patients and donors after allogeneic stem cell transplantation. TCRdb fed the RT-PCR reads into MiXCR, producing one record per CDR3 protein. The sample records over 150,000 distinct CDR3 sequences, about 32% being singletons. Sequencing was done on a sample of blood, either unsorted or a sorted T cell fraction (not recorded which). The receptors were gathered from a human donor who was either an allogeneic HSCT recipient or a stem cell or donor lymphocyte infusion donor (not recorded which). It is not recorded whose cells these are; they may come from a transplant donor.

This clonotype occurred a few times. The rearrangement links TRBV10-3 to TRBJ2-3; a possible D gene is TRBD2 (6 bases). CDR1 is ENHRY, CDR2 SYGVKD, per germline. The V gene lost 3 bases and the J gene lost 0 bases, with 7 bases spanning the gap. This CDR3 has 14 residues. CDR3 bases: TGTGCCATCAGTGACGGGACTAGCACAGATACGCAGTATTTT. It specifies CAISDGTSTDTQYF.

This clonotype was observed a few times. The chain employs TRBV12-3 or TRBV12-4 and TRBJ2-7, with a weak D call TRBD2 (5 bases). The V and J ends lost 3 bases and 1 base respectively, with 10 bases between them. CDR3 length equals 14 residues. CDR3 in DNA: TGTGCCAGCAGTTTGAGAGCGGAATCCTACGAGCAGTACTTC. It yields the protein CASSLRAESYEQYF.

The chain recombines TRBV7-8 with TRBJ2-1; 12 bases agree with TRBD2. Per the germline V gene, CDR1 is SGHVS and CDR2 is FQNEAQ. The trim removed 5 bases at V and 5 bases at J, leaving 4 bases unmatched. This CDR3 contains 15 residues. DNA for the CDR3: TGTGCCAGCAGCCAGGGGACTAGCGGGCACAATGAGCAGTTCTTC. Amino acids: CASSQGTSGHNEQFF.

V usage is TRBV2 and J usage is TRBJ2-7; D remains unclear. The CDR3 covers 11 residues. Germline-derived CDR1 and CDR2 are SNHLY and FYNNEI. The V gene lost 7 bases and the J gene lost 7 bases, with 11 bases spanning the gap. As DNA, the CDR3 is TGTGCCAGCATGTATATTAGGGAGCAGTACTTC. It specifies CASMYIREQYF.

J is TRBJ1-4 and V is TRBV20-1; 9 bases line up with TRBD1. Trimming cost V 3 bases and J 6 bases; bases outside gene matches: 5. The CDR3 runs to 14 residues. Germline V gives CDR1 DFQATT, CDR2 SNEGSKA (reference sequence). CDR3 in DNA: TGCAGTGCTAGTGGGACAGGGCCTTATGAAAAACTGTTTTTT. Protein sequence: CSASGTGPYEKLFF.

This clonotype was seen many times. The chain joins TRBV5-1 to TRBJ1-3; tentatively, D is TRBD1 (6 bases). V gave up 9 bases and J gave up 2 bases, with 12 bases separating them. CDR3 length: 13 amino acids. The germline V gene has CDR1 SGHRS and CDR2 YFSETQ. CDR3 sequence: CATGTIPGNTIYF. The CDR3 DNA reads TGCGCCACCGGGACAATACCTGGAAACACCATATATTTT.

V and J are TRBV6-6 and TRBJ2-7; no clear D. CDR1 MNHNY and CDR2 SVGAGI come from the germline V gene (reference sequence). The CDR3 is 13 amino acids. V gave up 5 bases and J gave up 6 bases, with 14 bases separating them. The CDR3 loop is CASSPAGLREQYF. The DNA of the CDR3 is TGTGCCAGCAGTCCTGCCGGGTTGCGCGAGCAGTACTTC.

This clonotype was found many times. The chain joins TRBV5-1 to TRBJ1-2, with D perhaps matching TRBD1 (5 bases). V was shortened by 0 bases and J by 8 bases, with 8 bases between the two germline ends. CDR1 SGHRS and CDR2 YFSETQ come from the germline V gene. The CDR3 has 12 amino acids. The CDR3 sequence is CASSLEGVGYTF. Here the CDR3 DNA reads TGCGCCAGCAGCTTGGAAGGGGTCGGCTACACCTTC. Together with reference TRBV5-1 and TRBJ1-2, the CDR3 gives the full variable domain: KAGVTQTPRYLIKTRGQQVTLSCSPISGHRSVSWYQQTPGQGLQFLFEYFSETQRNKGNFPGRFSGRQFSNSRSEMNVSTLELGDSALYLCASSLEGVGYTFGSGTRLTVV.

This clonotype was seen ten or more times. V is TRBV28 and J is TRBJ2-4; perhaps TRBD2 as D (6 bases). Germline V lookup: CDR1 MDHEN, CDR2 SYDVKM. The CDR3 length is 19 residues. The ends were cut back, 3 bases at V and 0 bases at J, with 21 bases in the middle. The CDR3 is CASSLAPGLSLLAKNIQYF. As DNA, the CDR3 is TGTGCCAGCAGTTTGGCCCCGGGACTCTCTCTTTTAGCCAAAAACATTCAGTACTTC. The whole variable domain, filled in from reference TRBV28 and TRBJ2-4, reads DVKVTQSSRYLVKRTGEKVFLECVQDMDHENMFWYRQDPGLGLRLIYFSYDVKMKEKGDIPEGYSVSREKKERFSLILESASTNQTSMYLCASSLAPGLSLLAKNIQYFGAGTRLSVL.